The T cell receptor beta chain described here comes from a study of blood T cell repertoires in COVID-19. Study overall: Acute-phase and convalescent COVID-19 samples originated in the United States, Italy and Spain. Sources were T cells, B-cell-depleted T cells, or PBMCs; the material itself was cDNA or gDNA.

Per the original data handling: Nucleated cell counts were estimated from reference gene primer amplification. Only in-frame clones appear in the TCRdb table, and some are missing; sequencing was by immunoSEQ multiplex PCR. V and J calls plus clone size are reproduced from that table; the DNA served to infer D and trimming. This table has some 260,000 clones, about 88% appearing once. The V gene's germline CDR1 is SGHKS and CDR2 YYEKEE (reference sequence). The length of the CDR3 is 16 residues. V was pared by 2 bases and J by 2 bases, with 14 bases between. The sequence derives from a woman aged 40 to 50 who had recovered from COVID-19. The chain recombines TRBV5-5 with TRBJ1-5; tentatively, D is TRBD1 (5 bases). Sequencing was carried out using peripheral blood. CDR3 in amino acids: CASSFLGGDGNQPQHF. The CDR3 DNA is TGTGCCAGCAGCTTCCTGGGGGGGGACGGCAATCAGCCCCAGCATTTT. The full variable domain, with the rest looked up from reference TRBV5-5 and TRBJ1-5, is DAGVTQSPTHLIKTRGQQVTLRCSPISGHKSVSWYQQVLGQGPQFIFQYYEKEERGRGNFPDRFSARQFPNYSSELNVNALLLGDSALYLCASSFLGGDGNQPQHFGDGTRLSIL.